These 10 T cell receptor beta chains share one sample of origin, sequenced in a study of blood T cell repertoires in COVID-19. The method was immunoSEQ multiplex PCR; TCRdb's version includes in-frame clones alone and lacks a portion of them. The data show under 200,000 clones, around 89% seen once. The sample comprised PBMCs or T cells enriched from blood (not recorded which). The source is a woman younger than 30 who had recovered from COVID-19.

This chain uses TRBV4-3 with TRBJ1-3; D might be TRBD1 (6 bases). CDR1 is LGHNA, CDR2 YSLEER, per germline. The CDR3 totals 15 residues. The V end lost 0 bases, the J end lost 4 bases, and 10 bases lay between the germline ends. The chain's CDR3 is CASSQDHRVGNTIYF. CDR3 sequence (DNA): TGCGCCAGCAGCCAAGATCACAGGGTCGGAAACACCATATATTTT.

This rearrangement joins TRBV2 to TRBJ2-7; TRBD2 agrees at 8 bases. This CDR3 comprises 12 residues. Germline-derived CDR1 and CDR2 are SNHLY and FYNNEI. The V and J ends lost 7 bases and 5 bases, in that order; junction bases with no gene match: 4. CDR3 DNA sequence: TGTGCCAGCAAGCGGGGGTCGGACGAGCAGTACTTC. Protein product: CASKRGSDEQYF.

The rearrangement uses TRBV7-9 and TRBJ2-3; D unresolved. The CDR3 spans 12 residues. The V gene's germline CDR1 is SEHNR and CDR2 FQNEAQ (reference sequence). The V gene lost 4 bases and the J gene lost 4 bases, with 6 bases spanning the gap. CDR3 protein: CASSSLADTQYF. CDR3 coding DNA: TGTGCCAGCAGCTCCTTAGCAGATACGCAGTATTTT.

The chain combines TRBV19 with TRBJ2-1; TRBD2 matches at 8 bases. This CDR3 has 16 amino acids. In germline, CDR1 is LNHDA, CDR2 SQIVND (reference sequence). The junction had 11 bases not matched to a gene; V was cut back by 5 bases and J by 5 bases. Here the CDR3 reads CASSAKLADHDNEQFF. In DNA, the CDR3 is TGTGCCAGTAGTGCCAAACTAGCGGACCATGACAATGAGCAGTTCTTC.

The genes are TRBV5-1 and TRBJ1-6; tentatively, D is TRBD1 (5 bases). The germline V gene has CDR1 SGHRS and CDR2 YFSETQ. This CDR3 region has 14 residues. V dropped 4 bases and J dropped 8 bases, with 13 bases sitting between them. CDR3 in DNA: TGCGCCAGCAGCAAGGGGCCAAGGGATTCACCCCTCCACTTT. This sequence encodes CASSKGPRDSPLHF.

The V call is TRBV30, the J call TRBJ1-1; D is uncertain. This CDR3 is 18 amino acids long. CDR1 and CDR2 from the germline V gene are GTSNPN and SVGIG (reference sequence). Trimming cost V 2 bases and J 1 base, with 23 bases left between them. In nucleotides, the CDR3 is TGTGCCTGGAGTTCTTGGGCCGCTCAAGGAGGCCAGAACACTGAAGCTTTCTTT. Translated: CAWSSWAAQGGQNTEAFF.

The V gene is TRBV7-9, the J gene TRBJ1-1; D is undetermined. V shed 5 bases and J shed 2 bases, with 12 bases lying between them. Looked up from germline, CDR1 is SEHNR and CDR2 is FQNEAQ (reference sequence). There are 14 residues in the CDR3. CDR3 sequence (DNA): TGTGCCAGCAGCCCCGGGTTAGCCAACACTGAAGCTTTCTTT. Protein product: CASSPGLANTEAFF.

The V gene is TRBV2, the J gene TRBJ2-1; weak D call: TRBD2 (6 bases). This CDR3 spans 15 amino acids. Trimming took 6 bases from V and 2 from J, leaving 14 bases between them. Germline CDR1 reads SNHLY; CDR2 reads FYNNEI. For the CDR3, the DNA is TGTGCCAGCAGCCCGGTTAGCGGCGCCTACAATGAGCAGTTCTTC. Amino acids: CASSPVSGAYNEQFF.

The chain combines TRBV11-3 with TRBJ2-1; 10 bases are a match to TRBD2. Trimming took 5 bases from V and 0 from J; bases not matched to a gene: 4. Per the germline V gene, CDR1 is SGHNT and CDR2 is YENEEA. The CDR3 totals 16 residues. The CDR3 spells CASSPGLANSYNEQFF. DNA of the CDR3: TGTGCCAGCAGCCCGGGACTAGCGAACTCCTACAATGAGCAGTTCTTC.

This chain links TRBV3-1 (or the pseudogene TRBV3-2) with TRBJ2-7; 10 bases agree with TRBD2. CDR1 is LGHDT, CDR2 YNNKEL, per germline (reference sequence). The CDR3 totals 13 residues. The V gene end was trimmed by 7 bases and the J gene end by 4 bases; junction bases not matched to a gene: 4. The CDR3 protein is CASKREGVYEQYF. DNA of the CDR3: TGTGCCAGCAAGCGGGAGGGGGTATACGAGCAGTACTTC.